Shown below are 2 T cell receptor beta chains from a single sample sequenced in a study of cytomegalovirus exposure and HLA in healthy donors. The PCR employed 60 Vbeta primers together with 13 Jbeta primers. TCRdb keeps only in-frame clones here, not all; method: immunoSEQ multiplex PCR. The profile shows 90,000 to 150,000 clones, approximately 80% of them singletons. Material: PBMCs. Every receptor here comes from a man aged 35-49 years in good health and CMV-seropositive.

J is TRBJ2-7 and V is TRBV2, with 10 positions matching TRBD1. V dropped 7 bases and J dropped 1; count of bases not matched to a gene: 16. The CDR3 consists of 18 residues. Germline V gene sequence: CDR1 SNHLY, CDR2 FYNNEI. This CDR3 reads CASKRGPLPGQGSYEQYF. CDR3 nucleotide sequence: TGTGCCAGCAAGAGGGGGCCTTTACCGGGACAGGGGTCCTACGAGCAGTACTTC.

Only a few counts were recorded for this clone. The CDR3 DNA reads as TGCGCCAGCAGCTTCTCGGGGGCGAACACCGGGGAGCTGTTTTTT. Translation gives CASSFSGANTGELFF. V and J are TRBV5-1 and TRBJ2-2; possible D gene TRBD2, 6 bases. Trimming took off 2 bases at V and 0 bases at J, with 8 bases between the two ends. CDR1 and CDR2 (germline): SGHRS, YFSETQ. The CDR3 spans 15 residues.